This T cell receptor beta chain was retrieved from a study of blood T cell repertoires in COVID-19. Study-wide context: T cells, B-cell-depleted T cells, or PBMCs provided the cDNA or gDNA that served as material.

Participant reports of clinical history set cohort assignment. The germline V gene encodes CDR1 MNHEY and CDR2 SVGAGI. Trimming left V 8 bases short and J 2 bases short, with 12 bases between. CDR3 size: 13 residues. Original data processing: Reference gene primer amplification gave nucleated cell count estimates. Assay: immunoSEQ multiplex PCR; the TCRdb copy retains only in-frame clones and omits some. For V, J and clone size, that table is used; D and trimming come from the DNA. The sample gives around 190,000 clones, around 88% of which show up once; 4.5% to 6.5% is in the top ten. The receptor was derived from a man aged 40-49 years with acute COVID-19. The rearrangement joins TRBV6-5 to TRBJ1-2; D unclear. Sequenced input: PBMCs or T cells enriched from blood (not recorded which). The CDR3 is CASGFSQNYGYTF. CDR3 in DNA: TGTGCCAGCGGTTTTTCGCAGAACTATGGCTACACCTTC.